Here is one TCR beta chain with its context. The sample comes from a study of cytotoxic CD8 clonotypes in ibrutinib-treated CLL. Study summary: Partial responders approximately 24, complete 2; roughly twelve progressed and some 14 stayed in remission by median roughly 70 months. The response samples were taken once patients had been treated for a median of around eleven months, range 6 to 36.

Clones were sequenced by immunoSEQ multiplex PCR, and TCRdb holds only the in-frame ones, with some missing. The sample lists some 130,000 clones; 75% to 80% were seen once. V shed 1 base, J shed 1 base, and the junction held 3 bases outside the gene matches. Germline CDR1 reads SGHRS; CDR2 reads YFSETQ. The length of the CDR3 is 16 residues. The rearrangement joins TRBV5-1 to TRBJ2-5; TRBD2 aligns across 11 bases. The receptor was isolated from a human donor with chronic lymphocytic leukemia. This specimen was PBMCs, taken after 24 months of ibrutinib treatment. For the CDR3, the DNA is TGCGCCAGCAGCTTGTTCGGGACTAGCGGCCAAGAGACCCAGTACTTC. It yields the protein CASSLFGTSGQETQYF.